This T cell receptor (beta chain) was sequenced for a study of OX40 agonist ivuxolimab in advanced cancers. This CDR3 is 15 amino acids long. The V and J ends lost 5 bases and 2 bases, in that order; junction bases with no gene match: 8. The germline gives CDR1 SSHAT, CDR2 FNYEAQ (reference sequence). TCRdb's table, derived via immunoSEQ multiplex PCR, lists solely in-frame clones and lacks some. Of tens of thousands of clones listed, 70% to 90% are singletons. The chain combines TRBV7-7 with TRBJ2-5; TRBD1 aligns across 7 bases. Material: CD4+ or CD8+ T cells sorted from blood, obtained in a trial of the OX40 agonist ivuxolimab. The receptor was isolated from an adult with an advanced solid tumor such as melanoma, head and neck, liver or kidney cancer. For the CDR3, the DNA is TGTGCCAGCAGCGAGGGGGCTGCCATTCAAGAGACCCAGTACTTC. Translation gives CASSEGAAIQETQYF.